What follows is one TCR beta chain and its context. Its antigen is undetermined. The sample originates from a study of cytomegalovirus exposure and HLA in healthy donors. The V end was cut by 4 bases, the J end by 8 bases, with 15 bases between. Germline CDR1 MGHDK, CDR2 SYGVNS. The CDR3 runs 14 residues. Study-wide findings and caveats: V- and J-gene trimming of TCR beta was linked (in a later analysis) to a missense DCLRE1C variant.

Primers for the PCR totalled 60 Vbeta and 13 Jbeta. Method: immunoSEQ multiplex PCR; TCRdb's copy keeps in-frame clones and lacks some. The sample gives about 160,000 clones, about 77% of which show up once; approximately 1.3% is in the top ten. This TCR derives from a man aged 25 to 40 in good health and CMV-seronegative. Sequencing used PBMCs. The chain links TRBV25-1 to TRBJ2-1; no firm D call. The CDR3 coding sequence is TGTGCCAGCAGTGCCACAGTAGGTGTGGATGAGCAGTTCTTC. Translated, it gives CASSATVGVDEQFF.